These 28 T cell receptor beta chains came from one sample sequenced in a study of tumor-infiltrating lymphocytes in primary liver carcinoma (dated by TCRdb to about 2017). Sequencing relied on an Illumina HiSeq 2500. TCRbeta-specific cDNA was reverse-transcribed from 500 ng total RNA using a constant-region primer and ProtoScript II reverse transcriptase. TCRbeta libraries were built with three nested multiplex PCR rounds, a slightly modified ARM-PCR procedure. Each of the first two PCR rounds ran for approximately 10 cycles and used multiplex TRBV1-TRBV30 forward primers together with a Cbeta reverse primer. The public reads were reprocessed in TCRdb via fastp at Q25 and MiXCR, keeping in-frame beta chains. Entries are consolidated by CDR3 protein sequence, retaining the most common genes and DNA. This sample is represented by approximately 100,000 distinct CDR3 sequences; under 70% of them were singletons. 10% to 15% of the sample lies in the top ten.

Total RNA and DNA were co-extracted without cell sorting from roughly 20-30 mg of bulk tissue using the AllPrep DNA/RNA mini kit. The material sequenced was liver tumor tissue from sampling region 2. In the paper's terms, the cell subset or site label means: tumor region T2, inferior pole. These TCRs come from a woman aged 60-75 years with primary liver carcinoma and hepatitis B virus infection.

This clonotype was seen more than once but under ten times. The CDR3 region is CASSWGLAQKYEQYF. CDR3 in DNA: TGCGCCAGCAGCTGGGGACTAGCGCAGAAATACGAGCAGTACTTC. The chain carries TRBV5-1 and TRBJ2-7; TRBD2 aligns across 10 bases. Germline V gene lookup returns CDR1 SGHRS and CDR2 YFSETQ. CDR3 length: 15 residues. V shed 3 bases, J shed 4 bases, and the junction held 7 bases outside the gene matches.

A remark on this clonotype: At one of its ends the junction is not consistent with the germline gene, which may arise from a read error. The chain uses TRBV5-1 and TRBJ2-5; D could derive from TRBD1 or TRBD2 (5 bases each). The CDR3 consists of 14 residues. The germline gives CDR1 SGHRS, CDR2 YFSETQ. CDR3 protein: CASNLVRGEETQYF. The CDR3 DNA follows: TGCGCCAGCAACTTGGTCCGGGGCGAAGAGACCCAGTACTTC.

This clonotype came up a few times. The gene calls are TRBV28 and TRBJ2-7; TRBD1 might be the D (6 bases). Germline V gene data show CDR1 as MDHEN and CDR2 as SYDVKM. This CDR3 region has 13 residues. V lost 2 bases to trimming and J lost 2 bases, with 7 bases between them. The CDR3 loop is CASSLGQPYEQYF. The CDR3 nucleotides are TGTGCCAGCAGTTTAGGACAGCCCTACGAGCAGTACTTC.

The sample holds many counts of this clonotype. This chain connects TRBV12-3 or TRBV12-4 to TRBJ1-3; D gene unclear. V was clipped by 4 bases and J by 7 bases, with 14 bases between them. The CDR3 has 14 amino acids. CDR3 coding DNA: TGTGCCAGCAGTTATCTCTCCCGCGGCAACACCATATATTTT. Its translation: CASSYLSRGNTIYF.

As for this clonotype: The junction does not match germline at one end; this may be a read error. V and J are TRBV5-5 and TRBJ1-1, with TRBD1 identical over 7 bases. CDR3 length: 13 residues. Germline CDR1 and CDR2: SGHKS and YYEKEE (reference sequence). The CDR3 here is CASSFGQDQEAFF. The CDR3 DNA is TGTGCGAGCAGCTTCGGACAGGACCAGGAAGCTTTCTTT.

Many counts were recorded for this clonotype. The chain couples TRBV13 to TRBJ1-3; 8 bases agree with TRBD1. V gave up 5 bases and J gave up 3 bases; unmatched junction bases: 6. The CDR3 sequence is 15 residues long. Germline V CDR1 and CDR2: PRHDT, FYEKMQ (reference sequence). CDR3: CASSPGDRFGNTIYF. Written as DNA, the CDR3 is TGTGCCAGCAGCCCGGGGGACAGGTTTGGAAACACCATATATTTT. The whole variable domain, filled in from reference TRBV13 and TRBJ1-3, reads AAGVIQSPRHLIKEKRETATLKCYPIPRHDTVYWYQQGPGQDPQFLISFYEKMQSDKGSIPDRFSAQQFSDYHSELNMSSLELGDSALYFCASSPGDRFGNTIYFGEGSWLTVV.

This clonotype has at least ten counts. CDR3 loop: CASRSGQGGFRTEAFF. As DNA, the CDR3 is TGTGCCAGCAGGTCAGGACAGGGTGGGTTTAGAACTGAAGCTTTCTTT. The chain links TRBV6-5 to TRBJ1-1; 8 bases line up with TRBD1. The CDR3 is 16 amino acids. Losses at the gene ends were 6 bases for V and 5 bases for J; bases not matched to a gene: 14. Germline loops: CDR1 MNHEY, CDR2 SVGAGI.

Of note for this clonotype: This CDR3 is missing its conserved last phenylalanine or tryptophan, likely due to a read error. This sequence joins TRBV29-1 and TRBJ2-3; D remains unclear. This CDR3 comprises 12 residues. Germline V gene data show CDR1 as SQVTM and CDR2 as ANQGSEA. CDR3 region: CSVERSTDMQYV. Written as DNA, the CDR3 is TGCAGCGTTGAAAGGAGCACAGATATGCAGTATGTT.

On this clonotype itself: The conserved phenylalanine or tryptophan is not found at the CDR3 terminus, so this likely reflects a read error. V usage is TRBV4-1 and J usage is TRBJ2-2; 8 nucleotides match TRBD2. The CDR3 contains 16 residues. Germline-derived CDR1 and CDR2 are MGHRA and YSYEKL. V shed 9 bases and J 3 bases; nucleotides not matched to a gene: 12. The CDR3 nucleotides are TGCGCCAGACTCCTAGAGCGGGAGTGCCACACCGGGGAGCTGTTTCTT. Translated: CARLLERECHTGELFL.

The chain couples TRBV16 to TRBJ2-7; a possible D gene is TRBD2 (6 bases). The CDR3 consists of 15 residues. Germline-derived CDR1 and CDR2 are KGHSY and FQNENV. Trimming pared 2 bases from V and 4 bases from J, leaving 15 bases between. The chain's CDR3 is CASSQPSAGLYEQYF. The DNA of the CDR3 is TGTGCCAGCAGCCAACCCTCAGCGGGCCTTTACGAGCAGTACTTC.

The V gene is TRBV11-2, the J gene TRBJ2-5; maybe TRBD2 (5 bases). Germline V gene data show CDR1 as SGHAT and CDR2 as FQNNGV. This CDR3 has 16 residues. V was shortened by 9 bases and J by 2 bases, with 22 bases between the two germline ends. CDR3 residues: CARSPYDGRTQETQYF. The CDR3 DNA follows: TGTGCCAGGAGCCCCTATGATGGGAGAACACAAGAGACCCAGTACTTC.

As for this clonotype: Its ends do not fully match the called genes, so a read error is possible. V is TRBV2 and J is TRBJ2-5; D is unresolved. Per the germline V gene, CDR1 is SNHLY and CDR2 is FYNNEI. CDR3 length equals 10 residues. CDR3 sequence: CTSEEETQYF. The CDR3 coding sequence is TGTACCAGCGAAGAAGAGACCCAGTACTTC.

This clonotype was observed many times. The chain joins TRBV5-1 to TRBJ2-3, with 7 bases lining up with TRBD2. Germline CDR1 SGHRS, CDR2 YFSETQ. The CDR3 is 16 residues long. The V gene end was trimmed by 3 bases and the J gene end by 2 bases; junction bases not matched to a gene: 9. The CDR3 protein is CASSSSGGEDTDTQYF. The CDR3 DNA follows: TGCGCCAGCAGCTCGTCGGGAGGTGAGGACACAGATACGCAGTATTTT.

On this clonotype itself: This is likely a read error, given that the CDR3 carries no conserved phenylalanine or tryptophan at its end. The chain recombines TRBV11-2 with TRBJ2-7; possible D gene TRBD1, 5 bases. There are 12 residues in the CDR3. The germline gives CDR1 SGHAT, CDR2 FQNNGV. The CDR3 DNA reads as TGTCCCAGCAGCTTGGGGCTAGGCGAGCAGTACTAC. It translates to CPSSLGLGEQYY.

Regarding this clonotype: Germline is not matched at one junction end, which may reflect a read error. This chain links TRBV11-2 with TRBJ2-1, with 7 bases that match TRBD1. CDR1 is SGHAT and CDR2 is FQNNGV in the germline V gene. This CDR3 is 16 amino acids long. The CDR3 bases are TGTGCCAGCAGCGACCCGACAGGGCTTTTTGACAATGAGCAATTTTTC. Amino acid sequence: CASSDPTGLFDNEQFF.

The CDR3 nucleotides read TGTGCCAGCAGTTTTCCAGCGGGAGGGCGGGGAGAGACCCAGTACTTC. Protein product: CASSFPAGGRGETQYF. The chain is built from TRBV28 and TRBJ2-5; TRBD2 matches 10 bases. This CDR3 comprises 16 residues. Germline CDR1 is MDHEN and CDR2 is SYDVKM. The V segment lost 3 bases and the J segment 4 bases; nucleotides outside the gene matches: 8.

The V and J genes are TRBV28 and TRBJ2-1, with 7 positions matching TRBD2. Germline assignment: CDR1 MDHEN and CDR2 SYDVKM. V was clipped by 5 bases and J by 9 bases; unmatched bases: 13. This CDR3 contains 15 residues. CDR3 amino acids: CASSPGTSGKLEQFF. CDR3 nucleotide sequence: TGTGCCAGCAGTCCTGGGACCAGCGGGAAGCTTGAGCAGTTCTTC.

In nucleotides, the CDR3 is TGTGCCAGCAGCGCCCACCGGACAGGGTACTACGAGCAGTACTTC. Residues: CASSAHRTGYYEQYF. The chain couples TRBV5-6 to TRBJ2-7; 8 bases align to TRBD1. CDR1 is SGHDT, CDR2 YYEEEE, per germline. V shed 4 bases and J 3 bases; nucleotides not matched to a gene: 9. The CDR3 has 15 amino acids.

About this clonotype itself: A much more abundant neighbour one base away suggests this may be a read error. The V and J genes are TRBV5-1 and TRBJ2-2; unclear D gene. The CDR3 has 14 amino acids. CDR1 is SGHRS and CDR2 is YFSETQ in the germline V gene. The V and J ends lost 6 bases and 6 bases respectively, with 15 bases between them. The CDR3 nucleotides read TGCGCCAGCAAATGTTCGCTAGGGCCCGGGGAGCTGTTTTTT. Its translation: CASKCSLGPGELFF.

Concerning this clonotype itself: This could be a read error, since a much larger clone is one nucleotide away. The J gene is TRBJ2-5, the V gene TRBV30; D is possibly TRBD2 (5 bases). V was clipped by 4 bases and J by 1 base, with 10 bases between them. CDR1 is GTSNPN and CDR2 is SVGIG in the germline V gene (reference sequence). The CDR3 contains 13 residues. The CDR3 protein is CAWNTGTQETQYF. The CDR3 DNA follows: TGTGCCTGGAACACGGGAACCCAAGAGACCCAGTACTTC.

The gene calls are TRBV11-2 and TRBJ2-1, with 9 bases identical to TRBD1. The CDR3 extends over 17 amino acids. The germline CDR1 and CDR2 sequences are SGHAT and FQNNGV. V was pared by 2 bases and J by 14 bases, with 19 bases of the junction left unmatched. Written as DNA, the CDR3 is TGTGCCAGCAGCTTAACCCACGGACAGGGGTATAGGGGTGGGAAGTTCTTC. It encodes CASSLTHGQGYRGGKFF.

A word on this clonotype: A clone one base away is much larger, so this may be a read error. The V and J genes are TRBV12-3 or TRBV12-4 and TRBJ2-4; 8 positions agree with TRBD1. The CDR3 covers 19 residues. The CDR3: CASSSQLSFRPGGKKVQCF. In DNA, the CDR3 is TGTGCCAGCAGTTCACAGTTAAGTTTCCGGCCAGGGGGCAAAAAAGTTCAGTGCTTC.

On this clonotype itself: The limits of the CDR3 on the DNA are not certain, so only TCRdb's listed CDR3 is given. This rearrangement joins TRBV29-1 to TRBJ2-3; no check of the table's D call, TRBD2, against the DNA was made. A total of 15 residues make up the CDR3, ends included. CDR1 is SQVTM, CDR2 ANQGSEA, per germline. CDR3 sequence reads: CSVAYGSGTADAQYF.

Notes on this clonotype: Compared with germline, one end of the junction differs, possibly owing to a read error. The rearrangement uses TRBV12-3 or TRBV12-4 and TRBJ2-2; maybe TRBD2 (7 bases). This CDR3 spans 16 amino acids. The CDR3 DNA reads as TGTGCTAGCAGCCAGGGGAGGGGATTGAACACCGGGGAACTGTTTTTT. The encoded protein is CASSQGRGLNTGELFF.

The V and J genes are TRBV4-1 and TRBJ2-5; D gene unclear. Trimming took 0 bases from V and 1 from J, leaving 18 bases between them. This CDR3 contains 18 residues. Germline CDR1 and CDR2: MGHRA and YSYEKL. The chain's CDR3 is CASSQDLGRWAAQETQYF. The CDR3 DNA sequence: TGCGCCAGCAGCCAAGACCTGGGCCGCTGGGCAGCCCAAGAGACCCAGTACTTC.

This clonotype was counted many times. The chain uses TRBV5-4 and TRBJ2-4, with TRBD2 as a possible D gene (5 bases). CDR3 length equals 18 residues. Between the trimmed V and J ends, which lost 5 bases and 1 base, there was a span of 22 bases. Germline loops: CDR1 SGHNT, CDR2 YYREEE (reference sequence). The CDR3 coding sequence is TGTGCCAGCAGTTTGATTCGGGAATCCCAATGGGCCAAAAACATTCAGTACTTC. Its translation: CASSLIRESQWAKNIQYF.

Only one count was recorded for this clonotype. One junction end disagrees with the germline gene, perhaps due to a read error. The chain links TRBV11-3 to TRBJ1-2, with D uncertain. The CDR3 loop spans 12 amino acids. Germline V gene data show CDR1 as SGHNT and CDR2 as YENEEA. CDR3 nucleotides: TGTGTCATCAGCCCAACTACAGCGGTTATATACTTC. As protein: CVISPTTAVIYF.

Turning to this clonotype: One end of the junction fails to match germline, which may point to a read error. The gene calls are TRBV10-3 and TRBJ2-1; D is possibly TRBD2 (5 bases). This CDR3 has 14 amino acids. The germline V gene has CDR1 ENHRY and CDR2 SYGVKD. The CDR3 DNA sequence: TGTGCGTCCGGCTCGGGGAACTCCTGCAATGAGCAATTCTTC. Translated: CASGSGNSCNEQFF.